This TCR beta chain was recovered during a study of post-analysis software for immune sequencing data. Study as a whole: The disease courses spanned relapsing-remitting, secondary progressive and progressive-relapsing forms of multiple sclerosis.

Study results and limitations: Samples made in the same batch grouped tightly together by F measure. Those with multiple sclerosis, the patient group, showed significantly lower normalized Chao1 diversity than controls. Comparison of patients with controls showed four or five TRBV segments more frequent in patients, TRBV5-6, TRBV5-1 and TRBV20-1 among them.

Worth noting for this clonotype: Antigen specificity is unknown. The junction and the germline gene differ at one end; a read error may be behind it.

Germline V gives CDR1 KGHDR, CDR2 SFDVKD. The CDR3 loop spans 15 amino acids. Incorporated into the TCR beta cDNA libraries were unique molecular identifiers, which served to reduce PCR and sequencing biases. MiXCR, applied by TCRdb to the PCR reads, yields one record per CDR3 protein. The data hold about 770,000 distinct CDR3 sequences, with under 60% observed a single time. V gene TRBV24-1 combines with J gene TRBJ2-5; 8 positions agree with TRBD1. The specimen sequenced was blood. The receptor was isolated from a girl aged 10-17 years with multiple sclerosis. CDR3 bases: TGCGCCACCAGTGATTCCATCACAGGGGGAGAGACCCAGTACTTC. Translation: CATSDSITGGETQYF.